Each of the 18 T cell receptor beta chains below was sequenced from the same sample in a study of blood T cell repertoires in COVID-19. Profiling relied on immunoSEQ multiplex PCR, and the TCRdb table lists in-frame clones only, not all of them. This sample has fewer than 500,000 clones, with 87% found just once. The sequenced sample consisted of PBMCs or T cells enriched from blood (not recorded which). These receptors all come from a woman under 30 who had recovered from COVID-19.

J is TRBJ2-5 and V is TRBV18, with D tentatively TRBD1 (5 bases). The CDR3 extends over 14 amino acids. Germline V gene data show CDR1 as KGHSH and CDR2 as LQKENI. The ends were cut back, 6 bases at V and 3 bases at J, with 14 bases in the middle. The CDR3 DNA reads TGTGCCAGCTCCCCCGATCAGGGTAAAGAGACCCAGTACTTC. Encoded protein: CASSPDQGKETQYF. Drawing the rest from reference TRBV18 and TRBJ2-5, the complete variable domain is NAGVMQNPRHLVRRRGQEARLRCSPMKGHSHVYWYRQLPEEGLKFMVYLQKENIIDESGMPKERFSAEFPKEGPSILRIQQVVRGDSAAYFCASSPDQGKETQYFGPGTRLLVL.

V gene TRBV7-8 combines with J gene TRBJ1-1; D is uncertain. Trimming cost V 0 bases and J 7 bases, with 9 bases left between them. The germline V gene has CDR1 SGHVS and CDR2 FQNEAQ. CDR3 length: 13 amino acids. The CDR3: CASSLAYPSEAFF. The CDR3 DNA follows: TGTGCCAGCAGCTTAGCGTATCCGAGTGAAGCTTTCTTT.

The CDR3 bases are TGTGCCAGCAGTCTCCCCCCTAGCGGGCCTAGCACAGATACGCAGTATTTT. It is translated as CASSLPPSGPSTDTQYF. The chain uses TRBV28 and TRBJ2-3; 8 bases fit TRBD2. With V trimmed by 5 bases and J by 0 bases, 10 bases remained unmatched. CDR1 is MDHEN, CDR2 SYDVKM, per germline. The CDR3 runs 17 residues.

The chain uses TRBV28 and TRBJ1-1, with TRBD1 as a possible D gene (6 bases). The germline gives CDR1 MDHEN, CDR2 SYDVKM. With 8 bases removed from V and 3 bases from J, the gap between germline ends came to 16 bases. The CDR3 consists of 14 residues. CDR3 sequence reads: CASSHGGQDTEAFF. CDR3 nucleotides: TGTGCCAGCTCCCACGGGGGGCAAGACACTGAAGCTTTCTTT.

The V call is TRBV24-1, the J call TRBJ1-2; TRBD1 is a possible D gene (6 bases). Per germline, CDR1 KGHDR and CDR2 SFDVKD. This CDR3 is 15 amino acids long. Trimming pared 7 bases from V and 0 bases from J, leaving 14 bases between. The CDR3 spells CATSSGTLTNYGYTF. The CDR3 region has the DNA TGTGCCACCAGCTCCGGGACACTTACTAACTATGGCTACACCTTC.

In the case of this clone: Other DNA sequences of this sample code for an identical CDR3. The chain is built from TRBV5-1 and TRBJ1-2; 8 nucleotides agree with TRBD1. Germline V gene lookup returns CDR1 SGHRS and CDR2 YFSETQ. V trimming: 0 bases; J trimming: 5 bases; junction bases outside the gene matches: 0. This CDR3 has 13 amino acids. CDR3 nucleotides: TGCGCCAGCAGCTTGGACAGGGGGTATGGCTACACCTTC. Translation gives CASSLDRGYGYTF.

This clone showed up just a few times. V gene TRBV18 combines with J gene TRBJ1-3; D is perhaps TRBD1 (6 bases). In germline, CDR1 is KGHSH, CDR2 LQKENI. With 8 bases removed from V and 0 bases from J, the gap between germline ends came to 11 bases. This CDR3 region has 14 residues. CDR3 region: CASQGPDSGNTIYF. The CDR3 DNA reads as TGTGCCAGCCAGGGGCCGGACTCTGGAAACACCATATATTTT.

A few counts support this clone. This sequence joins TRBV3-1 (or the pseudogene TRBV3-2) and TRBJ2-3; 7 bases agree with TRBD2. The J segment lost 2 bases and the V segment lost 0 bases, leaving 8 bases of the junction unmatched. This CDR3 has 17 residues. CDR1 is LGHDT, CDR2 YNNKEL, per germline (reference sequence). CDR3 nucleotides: TGTGCCAGCAGCCAAGATCCCGTCGGGACTAACACAGATACGCAGTATTTT. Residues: CASSQDPVGTNTDTQYF.

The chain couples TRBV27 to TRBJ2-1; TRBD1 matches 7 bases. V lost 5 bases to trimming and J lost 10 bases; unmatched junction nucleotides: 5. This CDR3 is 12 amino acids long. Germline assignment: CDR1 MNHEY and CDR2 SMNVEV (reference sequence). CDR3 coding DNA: TGTGCCAGCAGTCCACCCAGGGGGGAGCAGTTCTTC. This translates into CASSPPRGEQFF.

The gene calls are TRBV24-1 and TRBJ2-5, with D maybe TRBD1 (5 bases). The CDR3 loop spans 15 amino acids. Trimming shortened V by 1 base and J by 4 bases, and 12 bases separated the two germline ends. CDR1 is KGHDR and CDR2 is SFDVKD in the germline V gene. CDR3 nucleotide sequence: TGTGCCACCAGTGATTTTTTGCAGGGCCGAGAGACCCAGTACTTC. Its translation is CATSDFLQGRETQYF.

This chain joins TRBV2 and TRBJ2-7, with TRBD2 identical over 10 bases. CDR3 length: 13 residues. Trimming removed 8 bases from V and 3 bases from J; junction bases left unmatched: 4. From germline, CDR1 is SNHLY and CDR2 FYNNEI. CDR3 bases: TGTGCCAGCGGTAGGACTAGCGGCTACGAGCAGTACTTC. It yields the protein CASGRTSGYEQYF.

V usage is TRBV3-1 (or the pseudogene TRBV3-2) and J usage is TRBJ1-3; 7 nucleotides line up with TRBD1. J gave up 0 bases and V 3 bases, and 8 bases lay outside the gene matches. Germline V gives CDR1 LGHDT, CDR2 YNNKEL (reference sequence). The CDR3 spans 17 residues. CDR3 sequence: CASSQGQFDISGNTIYF. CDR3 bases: TGTGCCAGCAGCCAGGGACAGTTCGACATCTCTGGAAACACCATATATTTT.

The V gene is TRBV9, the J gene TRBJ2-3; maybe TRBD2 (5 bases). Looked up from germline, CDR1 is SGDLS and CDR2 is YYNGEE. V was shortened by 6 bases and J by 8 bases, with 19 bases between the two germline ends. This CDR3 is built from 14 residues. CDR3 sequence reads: CASTPPRAPGTQYF. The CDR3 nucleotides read TGTGCCAGCACCCCCCCGCGGGCCCCGGGTACGCAGTATTTT.

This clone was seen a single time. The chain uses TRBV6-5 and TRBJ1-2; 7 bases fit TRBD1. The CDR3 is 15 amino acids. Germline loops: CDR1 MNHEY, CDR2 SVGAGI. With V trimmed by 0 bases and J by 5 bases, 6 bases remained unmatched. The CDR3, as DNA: TGTGCCAGCAGTTACTCGCCAGGGGGTGAATATGGCTACACCTTC. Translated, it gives CASSYSPGGEYGYTF.

The DNA of the CDR3 is TGCGCCAGCAGCCCCGAAACACACTACCTTAACTATGGCTACACCTTC. It is translated as CASSPETHYLNYGYTF. The V gene is TRBV5-1, the J gene TRBJ1-2; the D is unclear. Germline V lookup: CDR1 SGHRS, CDR2 YFSETQ. The CDR3 spans 16 residues. V dropped 4 bases and J dropped 1 base, with 17 bases sitting between them.

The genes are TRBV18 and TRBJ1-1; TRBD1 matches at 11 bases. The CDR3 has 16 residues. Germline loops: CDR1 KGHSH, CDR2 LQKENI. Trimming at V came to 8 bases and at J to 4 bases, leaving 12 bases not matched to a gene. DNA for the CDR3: TGTGCCAGCACGCTTAATGCCGGGACAGGGGGCACTGAAGCTTTCTTT. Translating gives CASTLNAGTGGTEAFF.

In DNA, the CDR3 is TGCGCCAGCACCGGGGGAGGCTACAATGAGCAGTTCTTC. Amino acids: CASTGGGYNEQFF. The chain carries TRBV4-1 and TRBJ2-1; D might be TRBD2 (6 bases). This CDR3 region has 13 residues. Looked up from germline, CDR1 is MGHRA and CDR2 is YSYEKL. The germline V and J ends were trimmed by 7 bases and 3 bases, with 10 bases remaining between them.

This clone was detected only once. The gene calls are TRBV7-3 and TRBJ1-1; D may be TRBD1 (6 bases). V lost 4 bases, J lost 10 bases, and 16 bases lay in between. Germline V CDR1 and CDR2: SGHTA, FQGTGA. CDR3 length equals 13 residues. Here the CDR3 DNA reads TGTGCCAGCAGCTACTCAGGGGCGGCGATAGCTTTCTTT. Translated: CASSYSGAAIAFF. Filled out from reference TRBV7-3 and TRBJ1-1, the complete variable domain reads GAGVSQTPSNKVTEKGKYVELRCDPISGHTALYWYRQSLGQGPEFLIYFQGTGAADDSGLPNDRFFAVRPEGSVSTLKIQRTERGDSAVYLCASSYSGAAIAFFGQGTRLTVV.